The 12 T cell receptor beta chains reported below all come from one sample, sequenced in a study of identical twins. TCRdb itself ran the 5' RACE reads through MiXCR, one entry per CDR3 protein. Of approximately 700,000 distinct CDR3 sequences detected, 18% appear once; the ten largest clones hold about an eighth. These data were also reused for a study on T cells expressing NK-cell markers.

Source material: PBMCs. These receptors originate from a woman aged 18-29 years in good health.

In this sample, this clonotype turned up a few times. The V and J genes are TRBV29-1 and TRBJ2-4, with D perhaps TRBD1 or TRBD2 (5 bases each). The CDR3 contains 12 residues. CDR1 and CDR2 (germline): SQVTM, ANQGSEA. Between the trimmed V and J ends, which lost 6 bases and 4 bases, there was a span of 10 bases. CDR3 residues: CSVFGTKNIQYF. CDR3 bases: TGCAGCGTATTCGGGACGAAAAACATTCAGTACTTC.

This clonotype came up a few times. The J gene is TRBJ2-5, the V gene TRBV6-5; D ambiguous. Deletions cut 0 bases from V and 3 bases from J, with 8 bases between. The CDR3 sequence is 14 residues long. Germline CDR1 is MNHEY and CDR2 is SVGAGI. CDR3: CASSYSPVEETQYF. CDR3 DNA sequence: TGTGCCAGCAGTTACTCTCCAGTGGAAGAGACCCAGTACTTC.

This chain links TRBV6-5 with TRBJ2-2; 14 nucleotides align to TRBD2. Germline V gene data show CDR1 as MNHEY and CDR2 as SVGAGI. The length of the CDR3 is 18 residues. With V trimmed by 2 bases and J by 1 base, 3 bases remained unmatched. CDR3 protein: CASSYTGLAGGNTGELFF. In DNA form, the CDR3 reads TGTGCCAGCAGTTACACCGGACTAGCGGGAGGGAACACCGGGGAGCTGTTTTTT.

This clonotype was counted between two and nine times. V and J are TRBV6-1 and TRBJ2-1; D is ambiguous. This CDR3 spans 15 amino acids. The germline V gene encodes CDR1 MNHNS and CDR2 SASEGT. V was shortened by 5 bases and J by 2 bases, with 13 bases between the two germline ends. The CDR3 loop reads CASSPRLGPYNEQFF. The CDR3 DNA reads as TGTGCCAGCAGTCCTAGATTGGGCCCCTACAATGAGCAGTTCTTC.

Comments on this clonotype: A junction end diverges from the germline sequence, so it may reflect a read error. This rearrangement joins TRBV7-7 to TRBJ2-5, with 7 positions matching TRBD2. The CDR3 is 15 amino acids. Per the germline V gene, CDR1 is SSHAT and CDR2 is FNYEAQ (reference sequence). DNA for the CDR3: TGTGCTAGCAGCTTAGGTAGCGGGCTGCAAGAGACCCAGTACTTC. As protein: CASSLGSGLQETQYF.

V is TRBV5-1 and J is TRBJ1-1; 8 nucleotides match TRBD1. The CDR3 length is 15 residues. Germline V gene sequence: CDR1 SGHRS, CDR2 YFSETQ. The ends lost 0 bases at V and 6 bases at J; junction bases unmatched: 7. This CDR3 is CASSLGAGTGPEAFF. CDR3 sequence (DNA): TGCGCCAGCAGCTTGGGAGCCGGGACAGGACCTGAAGCTTTCTTT.

J is TRBJ2-3 and V is TRBV10-3; 7 nucleotides agree with TRBD1. V was pared by 6 bases and J by 0 bases, with 3 bases of the junction left unmatched. Germline V CDR1 and CDR2: ENHRY, SYGVKD. This CDR3 contains 14 residues. In nucleotides, the CDR3 is TGTGCCATCAGATCCAGGGGGAGCACAGATACGCAGTATTTT. Protein: CAIRSRGSTDTQYF.

This clonotype has just a few counts. The chain is built from TRBV12-3 or TRBV12-4 and TRBJ2-1; D gene uncertain. The CDR3 sequence is 18 residues long. V was pared by 5 bases and J by 8 bases, with 28 bases between. The CDR3 spells CASSLEYFVDPPGHEQFF. The CDR3 nucleotides read TGTGCCAGCAGTCTCGAGTACTTCGTAGATCCCCCCGGGCATGAGCAGTTCTTC.

The chain is built from TRBV3-1 and TRBJ2-7; TRBD1 matches 7 bases. Germline V gives CDR1 LGHDT, CDR2 YNNKEL (reference sequence). The CDR3 has 15 amino acids. V gave up 1 base and J gave up 0 bases; unmatched junction bases: 3. The CDR3 sequence is CASSQGDRFSYEQYF. The DNA for the CDR3 is TGTGCCAGCAGCCAAGGGGACAGATTCTCCTACGAGCAGTACTTC.

The chain uses TRBV20-1 and TRBJ2-3; 12 nucleotides match TRBD2. CDR1 is DFQATT and CDR2 is SNEGSKA in the germline V gene (reference sequence). The J segment lost 6 bases and the V segment lost 6 bases, leaving 7 bases of the junction unmatched. The CDR3 has 14 residues. The CDR3 coding sequence is TGCAGTGCCTTTTCCGGGACTAGCGGGGATACGCAGTATTTT. Its protein product is CSAFSGTSGDTQYF.

This clonotype occurred a few times. The chain carries TRBV7-9 and TRBJ2-5; D is perhaps TRBD2 (6 bases). V shed 3 bases and J shed 7 bases, with 12 bases lying between them. Germline V CDR1 and CDR2: SEHNR, FQNEAQ (reference sequence). The CDR3 has 13 residues. CDR3 in amino acids: CASSLEGRGTQYF. The DNA for the CDR3 is TGTGCCAGCAGCTTGGAGGGACGTGGGACCCAGTACTTC.

Comment on this clonotype: A single base separates this from a much larger clone, so it may be a read error. The V gene is TRBV5-1, the J gene TRBJ2-1; 11 bases are a match to TRBD2. Unmatched junction bases numbered 2, after V lost 3 bases and J lost 3 bases. This CDR3 has 15 amino acids. Germline V gene sequence: CDR1 SGHRS, CDR2 YFSETQ. In nucleotides, the CDR3 is TGCGCCAGCAGCTGGGGACTAGCGGACTACAATGAGCAGTTCTTC. Amino acids: CASSWGLADYNEQFF. The complete variable domain, with remaining parts taken from reference TRBV5-1 and TRBJ2-1, reads KAGVTQTPRYLIKTRGQQVTLSCSPISGHRSVSWYQQTPGQGLQFLFEYFSETQRNKGNFPGRFSGRQFSNSRSEMNVSTLELGDSALYLCASSWGLADYNEQFFGPGTRLTVL.